This TCR beta chain stems from a study of blood T cell repertoires in COVID-19. About the research overall: Acute-phase and convalescent COVID-19 samples originated in the United States, Italy and Spain.

Unmatched junction bases numbered 6, after V lost 3 bases and J lost 5 bases. Germline assignment: CDR1 SGHAT and CDR2 FQNNGV. The CDR3 length is 14 residues. Profiling relied on immunoSEQ multiplex PCR, and the TCRdb table lists in-frame clones only, not all of them. The table records about 110,000 clones, about four fifths of them present only once. The TCR was taken from a woman over 75 with acute or convalescent COVID-19. The J gene is TRBJ1-1, the V gene TRBV11-2, with TRBD1 matching 7 bases. The sequenced sample was peripheral blood. Here the CDR3 reads CASSFRQGGTEAFF. CDR3 in DNA: TGTGCCAGCAGCTTCCGACAGGGAGGAACTGAAGCTTTCTTT.